The 28 T cell receptor beta chains below all came from one sample that was sequenced in a study of blood T cell repertoires in COVID-19. The assay was immunoSEQ multiplex PCR, and TCRdb's table has in-frame clones only and misses some. This sample has roughly 92,000 clones; roughly 84% occur once, and the top ten carry roughly 30%. Material: peripheral blood. All receptors derive from a woman of 80 years or more with active or convalescent COVID-19.

This chain joins TRBV28 and TRBJ2-7, with TRBD2 matching 10 bases. V shed 1 base, J shed 6 bases, and the junction held 6 bases outside the gene matches. The germline gives CDR1 MDHEN, CDR2 SYDVKM. This CDR3 is 15 amino acids long. The CDR3 here is CASSLLVAGGGEQYF. The CDR3 DNA reads TGTGCCAGCAGTTTATTGGTAGCGGGAGGAGGCGAGCAGTACTTC.

The chain uses TRBV5-6 and TRBJ2-1; 7 nucleotides match TRBD1. CDR1 SGHDT and CDR2 YYEEEE come from the germline V gene. V trimming: 4 bases; J trimming: 6 bases; junction bases outside the gene matches: 7. The CDR3 contains 14 residues. The CDR3 bases are TGTGCCAGCAGCGAAGACAGGGCCGGCAATGAGCAGTTCTTC. Translated, it gives CASSEDRAGNEQFF.

The chain has TRBV27 and TRBJ2-2, with 7 bases that match TRBD1. The CDR3 sequence is 16 residues long. Germline lookup yields CDR1 MNHEY and CDR2 SMNVEV (reference sequence). The junction had 9 bases not matched to a gene; V was cut back by 6 bases and J by 2 bases. CDR3 DNA sequence: TGTGCCAGCAGCCTGATGCGACAGGGCAACACCGGGGAGCTGTTTTTT. Its protein is CASSLMRQGNTGELFF.

This chain links TRBV6-5 with TRBJ1-2; TRBD1 agrees at 10 bases. Germline-derived CDR1 and CDR2 are MNHEY and SVGAGI. The CDR3 consists of 13 residues. V shed 10 bases, J shed 2 bases, and the junction held 4 bases outside the gene matches. In DNA form, the CDR3 reads TGTGCCATCCGGGACAGGGGCAACTATGGCTACACCTTC. As protein: CAIRDRGNYGYTF.

The J gene is TRBJ2-7, the V gene TRBV4-1; 12 bases fit TRBD2. The CDR3 contains 15 residues. Germline V CDR1 and CDR2: MGHRA, YSYEKL. With V trimmed by 4 bases and J by 4 bases, 5 bases remained unmatched. CDR3 region: CASSLGLAGMYEQYF. The DNA for the CDR3 is TGCGCCAGCAGCCTCGGACTAGCGGGAATGTACGAGCAGTACTTC.

The rearrangement uses TRBV2 and TRBJ1-2; 8 bases are shared with TRBD1. Unmatched junction bases numbered 7, after V lost 6 bases and J lost 7 bases. The CDR3 spans 13 residues. Germline V gene sequence: CDR1 SNHLY, CDR2 FYNNEI. CDR3 residues: CASRGETGAGYTF. The DNA of the CDR3 is TGTGCCAGCAGGGGGGAGACAGGGGCTGGCTACACCTTC.

This clone occurred once. The chain is built from TRBV5-1 and TRBJ1-4; perhaps TRBD1 as D (6 bases). CDR1 SGHRS and CDR2 YFSETQ come from the germline V gene. The germline V and J ends were trimmed by 4 bases and 0 bases, with 13 bases remaining between them. This CDR3 is built from 16 residues. The CDR3 loop reads CASSPGTPSTNEKLFF. CDR3 DNA: TGCGCCAGCAGCCCGGGGACACCCTCAACTAATGAAAAACTGTTTTTT.

The chain has TRBV7-9 and TRBJ1-2, with TRBD1 as a possible D gene (6 bases). Deletions cut 4 bases from V and 2 bases from J, with 20 bases between. This CDR3 contains 17 residues. Germline V CDR1 and CDR2: SEHNR, FQNEAQ (reference sequence). The CDR3 DNA is TGTGCCAGCAGCTCGGGACACCGGCCCCAGATGAACTATGGCTACACCTTC. This encodes CASSSGHRPQMNYGYTF. The full variable domain, rest sourced from reference TRBV7-9 and TRBJ1-2, is DTGVSQNPRHKITKRGQNVTFRCDPISEHNRLYWYRQTLGQGPEFLTYFQNEAQLEKSRLLSDRFSAERPKGSFSTLEIQRTEQGDSAMYLCASSSGHRPQMNYGYTFGSGTRLTVV.

The genes are TRBV9 and TRBJ1-1; unclear D gene. Germline V gene sequence: CDR1 SGDLS, CDR2 YYNGEE. V lost 4 bases, J lost 6 bases, and 10 bases lay in between. This CDR3 region has 12 residues. The chain's CDR3 is CASSPGFSEAFF. The CDR3 DNA is TGTGCCAGCAGCCCGGGTTTTTCTGAAGCTTTCTTT.

The chain recombines TRBV20-1 with TRBJ1-1; D remains ambiguous. CDR3 length equals 11 residues. Trimming removed 6 bases at V and 3 bases at J, with 8 bases between. Germline V gives CDR1 DFQATT, CDR2 SNEGSKA (reference sequence). Here the CDR3 reads CSAQDYTEAFF. The CDR3, as DNA: TGCAGTGCCCAGGATTACACTGAAGCTTTCTTT.

The chain recombines TRBV7-2 with TRBJ2-7; TRBD1 might be the D (6 bases). Germline V lookup: CDR1 SGHTA, CDR2 FQGNSA. This CDR3 region has 15 residues. V was pared by 2 bases and J by 1 base, with 12 bases between. The DNA of the CDR3 is TGTGCCAGCAGCTTACGGCAAGGGGGTTCCTACGAGCAGTACTTC. The encoded protein is CASSLRQGGSYEQYF.

The rearrangement links TRBV28 to TRBJ1-4; D may be TRBD1 (6 bases). Germline V CDR1 and CDR2: MDHEN, SYDVKM. This CDR3 is built from 14 residues. V dropped 6 bases and J dropped 4 bases, with 12 bases sitting between them. The CDR3 bases are TGTGCCAGCAGAACAGGGAGCGTTAATGAAAAACTGTTTTTT. This translates into CASRTGSVNEKLFF.

This clone turned up a few times. The V call is TRBV29-1, the J call TRBJ1-1, with a tentative D call TRBD1 (6 bases). Germline V gene data show CDR1 as SQVTM and CDR2 as ANQGSEA. The CDR3 length is 11 residues. Trimming removed 2 bases from V and 11 bases from J, with 12 bases in between. The CDR3 here is CSVERGQGAFF. DNA for the CDR3: TGCAGCGTTGAAAGGGGTCAGGGGGCTTTCTTT.

V usage is TRBV7-7 and J usage is TRBJ2-1; 11 bases are a match to TRBD2. Germline-derived CDR1 and CDR2 are SSHAT and FNYEAQ (reference sequence). The CDR3 has 15 amino acids. After removal of 5 bases from V and 8 bases from J, the junction contained 8 bases not matched to a gene. The CDR3 DNA sequence: TGTGCCAGCAGCGCTTTAGCGGGGGGGAGGGATGAGCAGTTCTTC. The encoded protein is CASSALAGGRDEQFF.

The chain uses TRBV28 and TRBJ1-5, with 7 bases identical to TRBD1. Germline V gene lookup returns CDR1 MDHEN and CDR2 SYDVKM. The trim removed 4 bases at V and 2 bases at J, leaving 14 bases unmatched. The CDR3 totals 18 residues. CDR3 bases: TGTGCCAGCAGTTCTAGGGTAACAGGGGCTGGTGGCAATCAGCCCCAGCATTTT. Translating gives CASSSRVTGAGGNQPQHF.

V and J are TRBV6-5 and TRBJ1-3, with a weak D call TRBD1 (5 bases). The CDR3 has 15 amino acids. Germline assignment: CDR1 MNHEY and CDR2 SVGAGI. V was cut by 2 bases and J by 0 bases, with 8 bases left in between. The CDR3 is CASSYRGYSGNTIYF. CDR3 nucleotides: TGTGCCAGCAGTTACCGGGGGTACTCTGGAAACACCATATATTTT.

This chain links TRBV5-6 with TRBJ1-1; TRBD1 is a possible D gene (6 bases). The CDR3 contains 16 residues. Between the trimmed V and J ends, which lost 2 bases and 3 bases, there was a span of 17 bases. Germline CDR1 reads SGHDT; CDR2 reads YYEEEE. CDR3 residues: CASSFLGGGADTEAFF. The DNA of the CDR3 is TGTGCCAGCAGCTTCTTGGGCGGGGGGGCCGACACTGAAGCTTTCTTT.

The chain links TRBV6-6 to TRBJ2-4; 9 bases agree with TRBD1. Trimming at V came to 7 bases and at J to 4 bases, leaving 11 bases not matched to a gene. In germline, CDR1 is MNHNY, CDR2 SVGAGI (reference sequence). CDR3 size: 16 residues. The CDR3 sequence is CASIQRGQGSKNIQYF. The CDR3 bases are TGTGCCAGCATTCAACGGGGACAGGGATCGAAAAACATTCAGTACTTC.

The chain joins TRBV7-2 to TRBJ2-5; 11 bases align to TRBD2. With 1 base clipped from V and 4 bases from J, the junction kept 11 bases outside the gene matches. CDR1 is SGHTA and CDR2 is FQGNSA in the germline V gene. The CDR3 is 18 residues long. This CDR3 reads CASSLVAGGDLEAETQYF. The CDR3 region has the DNA TGTGCCAGCAGCTTAGTAGCGGGAGGGGATCTTGAGGCAGAGACCCAGTACTTC.

This chain joins TRBV11-2 and TRBJ1-1; D gene ambiguous. V lost 6 bases and J lost 0, with 8 bases in between. The germline gives CDR1 SGHAT, CDR2 FQNNGV. The CDR3 runs to 13 residues. CDR3 in DNA: TGTGCCAGCAGTAAGGGAGTGAACACTGAAGCTTTCTTT. Translating it yields CASSKGVNTEAFF.

This chain uses TRBV6-1 with TRBJ1-5; D is possibly TRBD1 (5 bases). V was clipped by 4 bases and J by 0 bases, with 16 bases between them. The V gene's germline CDR1 is MNHNS and CDR2 SASEGT. The CDR3 sequence is 17 residues long. The CDR3 here is CASSGIRQPNSNQPQHF. The DNA for the CDR3 is TGTGCCAGCAGTGGAATCAGACAGCCTAATAGCAATCAGCCCCAGCATTTT.

This clone appeared once. The V call is TRBV5-5, the J call TRBJ2-4; D unclear. Trimming took 2 bases from V and 12 from J, leaving 12 bases between them. The CDR3 loop spans 12 amino acids. Germline CDR1 reads SGHKS; CDR2 reads YYEKEE (reference sequence). CDR3 residues: CASSLVVGHQYF. The CDR3 DNA sequence: TGTGCCAGCAGCTTAGTAGTGGGCCATCAGTACTTC.

This clone was seen a single time. This chain connects TRBV11-2 to TRBJ1-1; no definite D call. The CDR3 runs 14 residues. V was trimmed by 5 bases and J by 1 base, leaving 11 bases between them. Germline lookup yields CDR1 SGHAT and CDR2 FQNNGV. The CDR3 DNA reads TGTGCCAGCAGCCAGACACGAGCGAACACTGAAGCTTTCTTT. This sequence encodes CASSQTRANTEAFF.

The CDR3 bases are TGCAGTGCTAGTCCTACGCGTAATGAGCAGTTCTTC. Amino acids: CSASPTRNEQFF. The V call is TRBV20-1, the J call TRBJ2-1; no clear D. V was trimmed by 3 bases and J by 7 bases, leaving 10 bases between them. The CDR3 consists of 12 residues. Germline V gene data show CDR1 as DFQATT and CDR2 as SNEGSKA (reference sequence).

This clone turned up a few times. The J gene is TRBJ2-7, the V gene TRBV3-1 (or the pseudogene TRBV3-2), with D maybe TRBD2 (5 bases). Germline CDR1 LGHDT, CDR2 YNNKEL (reference sequence). Trimming removed 3 bases from V and 7 bases from J, with 10 bases in between. There are 12 residues in the CDR3. CDR3 in amino acids: CASSHRDGEQYF. CDR3 in DNA: TGTGCCAGCAGCCACCGGGATGGGGAGCAGTACTTC.

J is TRBJ1-3 and V is TRBV6-5; no firm D call. Germline CDR1 MNHEY, CDR2 SVGAGI. The V gene lost 6 bases and the J gene lost 1 base, with 10 bases spanning the gap. This CDR3 is built from 14 residues. The CDR3 is CASSGSKSGNTIYF. Here the CDR3 DNA reads TGTGCCAGCAGCGGGTCAAAGTCTGGAAACACCATATATTTT.

This chain links TRBV7-8 with TRBJ2-2, with a weak D call TRBD2 (6 bases). V was trimmed by 5 bases and J by 11 bases, leaving 15 bases between them. CDR3 size: 13 residues. Germline-derived CDR1 and CDR2 are SGHVS and FQNEAQ. CDR3 coding DNA: TGTGCCAGCAGCCGGGGACTTAGGGCCGAGCTGTTTTTT. Translating it yields CASSRGLRAELFF.

Worth noting for this clone: Mismatch with germline at one junction end may stem from a read error. This sequence joins TRBV10-3 and TRBJ2-2, with 8 bases lining up with TRBD1. This CDR3 has 15 amino acids. Germline V gene data show CDR1 as ENHRY and CDR2 as SYGVKD. For the CDR3, the DNA is TGTGCCATCGGTGAGGGGACAGGTTGGGCCGGGGAGCTGTTTTTT. Translated: CAIGEGTGWAGELFF.